A selection of T cell receptor beta chains follows, all from one sample in a study of identical twins. TCRdb independently ran MiXCR on the 5' RACE reads; one entry per CDR3 protein. The profile shows under 500,000 distinct CDR3 sequences, roughly an eighth of them singletons. The data were also submitted as part of a second study, on yellow fever vaccine responses in identical twins.

The sample consisted of CD4+ T cells sorted from blood. These receptor sequences come from a woman younger than 30 in good health. CDR3s include the opening cysteine and the closing phenylalanine or tryptophan. Fields, in order: CDR3 protein, CDR3 DNA, J gene, clone size, V gene, D gene. A D gene is named only where the DNA matches it firmly. The size entry is marked missing in some rows and otherwise reads once, few, many or a size class.

CDR3: CASSSPRTRDEQFF
DNA: TGTGCCAGCAGCTCACCGCGGACTAGGGATGAGCAGTTCTTC
J: TRBJ2-1
size: NA
V: TRBV12-3/TRBV12-4
D: TRBD2

CDR3: CASSLEPGQGRNYGYTF
DNA: TGTGCCAGCAGTTTAGAACCAGGACAGGGTAGGAACTATGGCTACACCTTC
J: TRBJ1-2
size: few
V: TRBV11-2
D: TRBD1

CDR3: CASSKQSAGLSNEQFF
DNA: TGTGCCAGCAGCAAGCAGTCAGCCGGGTTGTCCAATGAGCAGTTCTTC
J: TRBJ2-1
size: NA
V: TRBV12-3/TRBV12-4
D: NA

CDR3: CASSQDGTTKYQETQYF
DNA: TGTGCCAGCAGCCAAGATGGGACTACTAAGTACCAAGAGACCCAGTACTTC
J: TRBJ2-5
size: NA
V: TRBV3-1
D: TRBD2

CDR3: CASRVEGYTDTQYF
DNA: TGTGCCAGCAGGGTGGAGGGCTACACAGATACGCAGTATTTT
J: TRBJ2-3
size: few
V: TRBV7-2
D: NA

CDR3: CASSSRTSGINNEQFF
DNA: TGTGCCAGCAGCTCCAGGACTAGCGGGATCAACAATGAGCAGTTCTTC
J: TRBJ2-1
size: many
V: TRBV7-2
D: TRBD2

CDR3: CASSLSANTGELFF
DNA: TGCGCCAGCAGCTTGTCGGCGAACACCGGGGAGCTGTTTTTT
J: TRBJ2-2
size: many
V: TRBV5-1
D: NA

CDR3: CASSLAANNEQFF
DNA: TGTGCCAGCAGCTTAGCTGCGAACAATGAGCAGTTCTTC
J: TRBJ2-1
size: many
V: TRBV7-9
D: NA

CDR3: CASSLFRGGQGFYEQYF
DNA: TGTGCCAGCAGCTTATTCCGTGGGGGACAGGGATTCTACGAGCAGTACTTC
J: TRBJ2-7
size: NA
V: TRBV7-2
D: TRBD1

CDR3: CASSTRTSGNEQFF
DNA: TGTGCCAGCAGTACAAGGACTAGCGGGAATGAGCAGTTCTTC
J: TRBJ2-1
size: few
V: TRBV25-1
D: TRBD2

CDR3: CATPGQGDSYEQYF
DNA: TGTGCCACCCCCGGGCAGGGGGACTCCTACGAGCAGTACTTC
J: TRBJ2-7
size: NA
V: TRBV7-3
D: TRBD1

CDR3: CASSQDRLAGNTGELFF
DNA: TGTGCCAGCAGCCAAGATAGGCTAGCGGGGAACACCGGGGAGCTGTTTTTT
J: TRBJ2-2
size: NA
V: TRBV4-2
D: TRBD2

CDR3: CSARDLGTNLNEQFF
DNA: TGCAGTGCTAGAGATCTGGGCACCAACCTAAATGAGCAGTTCTTC
J: TRBJ2-1
size: many
V: TRBV20-1
D: NA

CDR3: CASSPLKASTDTQYF
DNA: TGTGCCAGCAGCCCTTTGAAGGCTAGCACAGATACGCAGTATTTT
J: TRBJ2-3
size: many
V: TRBV7-9
D: NA

CDR3: CASSQDEGRDTEAFF
DNA: TGTGCCAGCAGCCAAGACGAGGGGCGCGACACTGAAGCTTTCTTT
J: TRBJ1-1
size: NA
V: TRBV4-2
D: NA

CDR3: CASSLTTGKNTEAFF
DNA: TGTGCCAGCAGCTTAACTACAGGCAAGAACACTGAAGCTTTCTTT
J: TRBJ1-1
size: NA
V: TRBV7-9
D: NA

CDR3: CASSPGQAFYEQYF
DNA: TGTGCCAGCTCCCCGGGACAGGCCTTCTACGAGCAGTACTTC
J: TRBJ2-7
size: NA
V: TRBV3-1
D: TRBD1

CDR3: CASLGPGTENQYEQYF
DNA: TGTGCCAGCTTGGGTCCCGGGACAGAGAATCAATACGAGCAGTACTTC
J: TRBJ2-7
size: NA
V: TRBV21-1
D: NA

CDR3: CASSQDLPLEYSMGYTF
DNA: TGTGCCAGCAGCCAAGATCTTCCCCTTGAGTACTCTATGGGCTACACCTTC
J: TRBJ1-2
size: few
V: TRBV4-2
D: NA

CDR3: CASSQGIGSSYEQYF
DNA: TGTGCCAGCAGCCAAGGTATAGGGAGCTCCTACGAGCAGTACTTC
J: TRBJ2-7
size: NA
V: TRBV3-1
D: NA

CDR3: CASSVEPGQDYEQYF
DNA: TGTGCCAGCAGCGTCGAGCCGGGACAGGATTACGAGCAGTACTTC
J: TRBJ2-7
size: NA
V: TRBV9
D: TRBD1

CDR3: CATSPGASGGYNEQFF
DNA: TGTGCCACCAGCCCCGGGGCTAGCGGGGGATACAATGAGCAGTTCTTC
J: TRBJ2-1
size: NA
V: TRBV24-1
D: TRBD2

CDR3: CASRLTGTGFSGANVLTF
DNA: TGTGCCAGCAGACTCACCGGGACGGGATTCTCTGGGGCCAACGTCCTGACTTTC
J: TRBJ2-6
size: NA
V: TRBV11-2
D: NA

CDR3: CASSTGQAVFQAFF
DNA: TGTGCCAGCAGTACCGGACAGGCCGTCTTTCAAGCTTTCTTT
J: TRBJ1-1
size: few
V: TRBV14
D: TRBD1

CDR3: CASSPLPGVGSYGYTF
DNA: TGTGCCAGCAGTCCCCTCCCAGGGGTAGGTTCCTATGGCTACACCTTC
J: TRBJ1-2
size: NA
V: TRBV28
D: NA

CDR3: CASSLTRTENTEAFF
DNA: TGCGCCAGCAGCTTGACCAGGACTGAGAACACTGAAGCTTTCTTT
J: TRBJ1-1
size: many
V: TRBV5-1
D: NA

CDR3: CASSFGGGGAADTQYF
DNA: TGTGCCAGCAGTTTTGGAGGCGGGGGGGCCGCAGATACGCAGTATTTT
J: TRBJ2-3
size: NA
V: TRBV12-3/TRBV12-4
D: TRBD2

CDR3: CASSLGGQWNQPQHF
DNA: TGTGCCAGCAGTTTGGGAGGGCAGTGGAATCAGCCCCAGCATTTT
J: TRBJ1-5
size: NA
V: TRBV12-3/TRBV12-4
D: NA

CDR3: CASTKDRGNEQFF
DNA: TGTGCCAGCACCAAAGACAGGGGGAATGAGCAGTTCTTC
J: TRBJ2-1
size: few
V: TRBV12-3/TRBV12-4
D: TRBD1

CDR3: CATSSRPTDTQYF
DNA: TGTGCCACCAGCAGTAGACCCACAGATACGCAGTATTTT
J: TRBJ2-3
size: NA
V: TRBV15
D: NA

CDR3: CAWKDYTDTQYF
DNA: TGTGCCTGGAAAGACTACACAGATACGCAGTATTTT
J: TRBJ2-3
size: few
V: TRBV30
D: NA

CDR3: CASGLETGLSSSYNEQFF
DNA: TGTGCTAGTGGTCTGGAGACAGGGTTATCAAGCTCCTACAATGAGCAGTTCTTC
J: TRBJ2-1
size: NA
V: TRBV12-5
D: TRBD1

CDR3: CSVTPTGYEQYF
DNA: TGCAGCGTTACCCCGACCGGCTACGAGCAGTACTTC
J: TRBJ2-7
size: few
V: TRBV29-1
D: NA

CDR3: CASRQGFEQYF
DNA: TGTGCCAGCAGGCAGGGGTTCGAGCAGTACTTC
J: TRBJ2-7
size: many
V: TRBV6-5
D: NA

CDR3: CASSLGGHQYNEQFF
DNA: TGTGCCAGCAGTTTGGGGGGGCACCAGTACAATGAGCAGTTCTTC
J: TRBJ2-1
size: many
V: TRBV12-3/TRBV12-4
D: NA

CDR3: CSAIHRTSRPYNEQFF
DNA: TGCAGTGCCATCCACCGGACTAGCAGACCCTACAATGAGCAGTTCTTC
J: TRBJ2-1
size: NA
V: TRBV20-1
D: TRBD2

CDR3: CASSLEAGGNPKNIQYF
DNA: TGTGCCAGCAGTTTAGAGGCAGGGGGTAACCCCAAAAACATTCAGTACTTC
J: TRBJ2-4
size: NA
V: TRBV12-3/TRBV12-4
D: TRBD1

CDR3: CASSLNVLGVSYEQYF
DNA: TGTGCCAGCAGCTTAAACGTATTAGGGGTATCCTACGAGCAGTACTTC
J: TRBJ2-7
size: NA
V: TRBV7-2
D: NA

CDR3: CASSPRGGMALHF
DNA: TGTGCCAGCAGCCCCCGAGGAGGTATGGCCCTCCACTTT
J: TRBJ1-6
size: NA
V: TRBV7-2
D: NA

CDR3: CASSQGPSGATDTQYF
DNA: TGTGCCAGCAGCCAAGGGCCTAGCGGGGCCACAGATACGCAGTATTTT
J: TRBJ2-3
size: few
V: TRBV7-9
D: TRBD2

CDR3: CASSMTVSATGELFF
DNA: TGTGCCAGCAGCATGACGGTCTCTGCCACCGGGGAGCTGTTTTTT
J: TRBJ2-2
size: few
V: TRBV7-3
D: NA

CDR3: CASSPAGGYEQYF
DNA: TGTGCCAGCTCACCAGCAGGGGGCTACGAGCAGTACTTC
J: TRBJ2-7
size: few
V: TRBV18
D: TRBD1

CDR3: CSVEAGPNTEAFF
DNA: TGCAGCGTTGAGGCAGGGCCGAACACTGAAGCTTTCTTT
J: TRBJ1-1
size: NA
V: TRBV29-1
D: NA

CDR3: CASRRNQGSTEAFF
DNA: TGTGCCAGCAGACGGAATCAGGGGAGCACTGAAGCTTTCTTT
J: TRBJ1-1
size: NA
V: TRBV7-9
D: NA

CDR3: CASSSGLVLYF
DNA: TGCGCCAGCAGCTCCGGACTAGTTTTATACTTC
J: TRBJ2-4
size: NA
V: TRBV5-1
D: TRBD2

CDR3: CASSTHNQGHSSSGANVLTF
DNA: TGTGCCAGCAGCACCCACAACCAAGGACACTCGAGCTCTGGGGCCAACGTCCTGACTTTC
J: TRBJ2-6
size: few
V: TRBV11-2
D: NA

CDR3: CASSLDGQLSSYEQYF
DNA: TGTGCCAGCAGCTTGGACGGACAGTTAAGCTCCTACGAGCAGTACTTC
J: TRBJ2-7
size: few
V: TRBV5-4
D: NA

CDR3: CASRQGAWEQYF
DNA: TGTGCCAGCAGGCAGGGGGCATGGGAGCAGTACTTC
J: TRBJ2-7
size: NA
V: TRBV5-8
D: TRBD1

CDR3: CASSQGEAGVSDTQYF
DNA: TGCGCCAGCAGCCAAGGTGAGGCGGGAGTCTCAGATACGCAGTATTTT
J: TRBJ2-3
size: few
V: TRBV4-1
D: TRBD2

CDR3: CASGTSGSSYNEQFF
DNA: TGTGCCAGCGGGACTAGCGGGAGCTCCTACAATGAGCAGTTCTTC
J: TRBJ2-1
size: few
V: TRBV6-4
D: TRBD2

CDR3: CASSLGGVPRGLAGGPYEQYF
DNA: TGTGCCAGCAGCTTAGGAGGGGTCCCTCGGGGACTAGCGGGAGGCCCCTACGAGCAGTACTTC
J: TRBJ2-7
size: few
V: TRBV11-2
D: TRBD2

CDR3: CASTRGGASNQPQHF
DNA: TGTGCCAGCACCCGGGGGGGGGCTAGCAATCAGCCCCAGCATTTT
J: TRBJ1-5
size: many
V: TRBV12-3/TRBV12-4
D: NA

CDR3: CSAREWTGWNTGELFF
DNA: TGCAGTGCTAGAGAATGGACAGGGTGGAACACCGGGGAGCTGTTTTTT
J: TRBJ2-2
size: few
V: TRBV20-1
D: TRBD1